This T cell receptor beta chain was sequenced for a study of early T cells in non-severe SARS-CoV-2 infection. On the study more broadly: Sequencing input comprised bulk RNA from unsorted whole blood; chain pairing was not available.

This clonotype was recorded a few times. Its specificity is unknown. Whole-study results and caveats: Matching results from VDJdb favored anti-spike CD8 responses, leaving private and CD4 specificities undetected.

Individual cDNA molecules each received unique molecular identifiers attached to them. TCRdb re-called the 5' RACE reads with MiXCR, one entry per CDR3 protein. Among 70,000 to 90,000 distinct CDR3 sequences listed, roughly a sixth were seen once. The V gene's germline CDR1 is MGHRA and CDR2 YSYEKL. The CDR3 contains 15 residues. Trimming removed 1 base from V and 0 bases from J, with 8 bases in between. The sample was whole blood. The J gene is TRBJ2-3, the V gene TRBV4-1; no reliable D call. This sequence originates from an adult who was a healthcare worker with PCR-confirmed SARS-CoV-2 infection or an uninfected control (not recorded which). CDR3 protein: CASSQAESSTDTQYF. The CDR3 DNA follows: TGCGCCAGCAGCCAAGCGGAATCTAGCACAGATACGCAGTATTTT.